Shown below are 12 T cell receptor beta chains from a single sample sequenced in a study of cytomegalovirus exposure and HLA in healthy donors. It was with 60 Vbeta and 13 Jbeta primers that the PCR ran. Assay: immunoSEQ multiplex PCR; the TCRdb copy retains only in-frame clones and omits some. The sample has roughly 160,000 clones; around four fifths are singletons. Sequenced material: PBMCs. The receptors stem from a man in his forties or fifties in good health and CMV-seropositive.

This rearrangement joins TRBV11-2 to TRBJ2-1; 7 nucleotides match TRBD2. This CDR3 region has 14 residues. The J segment lost 8 bases and the V segment lost 5 bases, leaving 9 bases of the junction unmatched. The germline V gene encodes CDR1 SGHAT and CDR2 FQNNGV. The CDR3 DNA sequence: TGTGCCAGCAGCCCCGCGGGGAGGGTCCATGAGCAGTTCTTC. Its translation is CASSPAGRVHEQFF. Filled out from reference TRBV11-2 and TRBJ2-1, the complete variable domain reads EAGVAQSPRYKIIEKRQSVAFWCNPISGHATLYWYQQILGQGPKLLIQFQNNGVVDDSQLPKDRFSAERLKGVDSTLKIQPAKLEDSAVYLCASSPAGRVHEQFFGPGTRLTVL.

CDR3 protein: CASRGTASQYF. The CDR3 nucleotides read TGTGCCAGCAGGGGCACAGCATCGCAGTACTTC. V and J are TRBV28 and TRBJ2-7; no firm D call. Per the germline V gene, CDR1 is MDHEN and CDR2 is SYDVKM. CDR3 length: 11 residues. V dropped 6 bases and J dropped 9 bases, with 12 bases sitting between them.

The chain couples TRBV28 to TRBJ2-6; 10 bases align to TRBD1. Germline CDR1 and CDR2: MDHEN and SYDVKM. The V segment lost 3 bases and the J segment 4 bases; nucleotides outside the gene matches: 6. The CDR3 extends over 17 amino acids. CDR3 protein: CASSLTGGLGGANVLTF. The CDR3 DNA follows: TGTGCCAGCAGTTTGACAGGGGGCTTAGGAGGGGCCAACGTCCTGACTTTC.

This sequence joins TRBV4-2 and TRBJ2-2; D is perhaps TRBD1 (5 bases). Trimming removed 0 bases at V and 6 bases at J, with 11 bases between. Germline V gene data show CDR1 as LGHNA and CDR2 as YNFKEQ. CDR3 length equals 15 residues. The CDR3 nucleotides read TGTGCCAGCAGCCAAGATGGAGTAGGGGCCGGGGAGCTGTTTTTT. This codes for CASSQDGVGAGELFF.

This clone was observed once. This chain connects TRBV7-3 to TRBJ2-2; unclear D gene. The V and J ends lost 1 base and 1 base respectively, with 16 bases between them. Germline V gene lookup returns CDR1 SGHTA and CDR2 FQGTGA. This CDR3 is built from 18 residues. CDR3 sequence: CASSLSPPRALNTGELFF. CDR3 bases: TGTGCCAGCAGCTTAAGCCCCCCGCGAGCGCTGAACACCGGGGAGCTGTTTTTT.

The V gene is TRBV11-3, the J gene TRBJ1-6; 7 bases fit TRBD1. Germline CDR1 SGHNT, CDR2 YENEEA. The CDR3 has 14 residues. V dropped 5 bases and J dropped 7; count of bases not matched to a gene: 5. The CDR3 here is CASSQGDRNSPLHF. CDR3 nucleotides: TGTGCCAGCAGCCAGGGGGACAGAAATTCACCCCTCCACTTT.

The chain's CDR3 is CASSDDSKETQYF. CDR3 sequence (DNA): TGTGCCAGCAGTGATGACAGTAAAGAGACCCAGTACTTC. The chain is built from TRBV2 and TRBJ2-5, with D possibly TRBD1 on 5 matching bases. Germline V gene data show CDR1 as SNHLY and CDR2 as FYNNEI. The ends were cut back, 3 bases at V and 3 bases at J, with 8 bases in the middle. This CDR3 has 13 amino acids.

The chain employs TRBV9 and TRBJ1-1, with TRBD1 matching 8 bases. The germline gives CDR1 SGDLS, CDR2 YYNGEE. The CDR3 loop spans 13 amino acids. V shed 3 bases and J 5 bases; nucleotides not matched to a gene: 3. Here the CDR3 reads CASSARTGTEAFF. In nucleotides, the CDR3 is TGTGCCAGCAGCGCCCGGACAGGGACTGAAGCTTTCTTT.

The CDR3 DNA reads TGTGCCAGTAGTACCCTAGCGGACTTCACAGATACGCAGTATTTT. The encoded protein is CASSTLADFTDTQYF. The V and J genes are TRBV19 and TRBJ2-3; 7 positions match TRBD2. Germline V gene sequence: CDR1 LNHDA, CDR2 SQIVND (reference sequence). The CDR3 loop spans 15 amino acids. Trimming removed 4 bases from V and 2 bases from J; junction bases left unmatched: 6.

This clone was picked up a small number of times. An end of the junction does not agree with germline; a read error may underlie this. The chain has TRBV7-9 and TRBJ2-7; 9 nucleotides agree with TRBD2. This CDR3 has 16 amino acids. Germline CDR1 and CDR2: SEHNR and FQNEAQ (reference sequence). The DNA for the CDR3 is TGTTCCAGCAGGCCCAGGTATGGTAGCGGGAGCTACGAGCAGTACTTC. Its translation: CSSRPRYGSGSYEQYF.

The chain uses TRBV19 and TRBJ1-2; the match to TRBD1 covers 7 bases. The CDR3 is made up of 15 amino acids. CDR1 LNHDA and CDR2 SQIVND come from the germline V gene (reference sequence). V lost 3 bases to trimming and J lost 10 bases; unmatched junction nucleotides: 14. The CDR3 protein is CASSIIGTAMNVYTF. The DNA of the CDR3 is TGTGCCAGTAGTATTATTGGGACAGCGATGAATGTCTACACCTTC.

This chain links TRBV29-1 with TRBJ1-1; D may be TRBD1 (5 bases). The CDR3 extends over 14 amino acids. V lost 6 bases and J lost 5, with 19 bases in between. Germline CDR1 reads SQVTM; CDR2 reads ANQGSEA. CDR3 coding DNA: TGCAGCGTGACGCAGGCAGGGTCGTTGACTGAAGCTTTCTTT. Translated: CSVTQAGSLTEAFF.